These 27 T cell receptor beta chains originate from one sample sequenced in a study of CD8 T cells in ankylosing spondylitis. TCRdb reanalysed the 5' RACE reads using MiXCR and keeps one entry per CDR3 protein. This repertoire shows about 150,000 distinct CDR3 sequences, 25% to 35% found once; its top ten account for around 6.2%. The sequencing input was synovial fluid, either unsorted or a sorted T cell fraction (not recorded which). Source of these receptors: a male donor with ankylosing spondylitis.

This clonotype was picked up a small number of times. The J gene is TRBJ1-1, the V gene TRBV12-3 or TRBV12-4; 9 bases match TRBD1. This CDR3 has 17 amino acids. After removal of 3 bases from V and 0 bases from J, the junction contained 8 bases not matched to a gene. The CDR3 sequence: CASSLGQGSSVNTEAFF. In DNA, the CDR3 is TGTGCCAGCAGTTTGGGACAGGGAAGCTCGGTGAACACTGAAGCTTTCTTT.

This chain connects TRBV18 to TRBJ1-6, with D unresolved. The germline V gene encodes CDR1 KGHSH and CDR2 LQKENI. V was pared by 2 bases and J by 7 bases, with 12 bases between. This CDR3 has 15 amino acids. The CDR3, as DNA: TGTGCCAGCTCACCAGGAATAACGGGCAATTCACCCCTCCACTTT. This encodes CASSPGITGNSPLHF. Full variable domain (rest looked up from reference TRBV18 and TRBJ1-6): NAGVMQNPRHLVRRRGQEARLRCSPMKGHSHVYWYRQLPEEGLKFMVYLQKENIIDESGMPKERFSAEFPKEGPSILRIQQVVRGDSAAYFCASSPGITGNSPLHFGNGTRLTVT.

This chain joins TRBV6-5 and TRBJ1-2; possible D gene TRBD1, 6 bases. V shed 7 bases and J shed 5 bases, with 11 bases lying between them. CDR3 length equals 12 residues. From germline, CDR1 is MNHEY and CDR2 SVGAGI. The CDR3 DNA reads as TGTGCCAGCACCGAACAGGGATATGGCTACACCTTC. Its translation is CASTEQGYGYTF.

This chain connects TRBV5-1 to TRBJ2-3; D not resolved. Trimming left V 0 bases short and J 0 bases short, with 11 bases between. The CDR3 extends over 16 amino acids. Germline V CDR1 and CDR2: SGHRS, YFSETQ. As DNA, the CDR3 is TGCGCCAGCAGCTTGGCCGCGTTACCTAGCACAGATACGCAGTATTTT. Amino acids: CASSLAALPSTDTQYF.

This clonotype showed up many times. This sequence joins TRBV30 and TRBJ2-6; D is ambiguous. The CDR3 has 14 residues. With 4 bases removed from V and 4 bases from J, the gap between germline ends came to 11 bases. Per germline, CDR1 GTSNPN and CDR2 SVGIG (reference sequence). The CDR3 DNA follows: TGTGCCTGGAAGGACCTGGGGGGGGCCAACGTCCTGACTTTC. Its translation: CAWKDLGGANVLTF. Full variable domain (remainder filled in from reference TRBV30 and TRBJ2-6): SQTIHQWPATLVQPVGSPLSLECTVEGTSNPNLYWYRQAAGRGLQLLFYSVGIGQISSEVPQNLSASRPQDRQFILSSKKLLLSDSGFYLCAWKDLGGANVLTFGAGSRLTVL.

This clonotype was recorded a few times. The chain is built from TRBV12-3 or TRBV12-4 and TRBJ1-4; weak D call: TRBD1 (6 bases). The ends were cut back, 3 bases at V and 0 bases at J, with 17 bases in the middle. The CDR3 runs 18 residues. In nucleotides, the CDR3 is TGTGCCAGCAGTTTGTCGGGATGGAGGGGGGCAACTAATGAAAAACTGTTTTTT. Translated, it gives CASSLSGWRGATNEKLFF.

This clonotype was observed many times. V usage is TRBV12-3 or TRBV12-4 and J usage is TRBJ2-5; 13 bases fit TRBD2. This CDR3 is 15 amino acids long. The J segment lost 9 bases and the V segment lost 3 bases, leaving 7 bases of the junction unmatched. The CDR3 here is CASSFRLAGGRAQYF. The DNA for the CDR3 is TGTGCCAGCAGTTTCAGACTAGCGGGGGGACGGGCCCAGTACTTC.

The chain has TRBV29-1 and TRBJ2-7; no firm D call. The CDR3 is 11 residues long. The germline V gene has CDR1 SQVTM and CDR2 ANQGSEA. The germline V and J ends were trimmed by 3 bases and 3 bases, with 6 bases remaining between them. The CDR3 DNA reads TGCAGCGTTGAGGCCCACTACGAGCAGTACTTC. Protein: CSVEAHYEQYF.

The V gene is TRBV4-1, the J gene TRBJ2-5, with 10 bases identical to TRBD2. The germline V gene encodes CDR1 MGHRA and CDR2 YSYEKL. V dropped 0 bases and J dropped 5; count of bases not matched to a gene: 9. The CDR3 contains 17 residues. The CDR3 loop is CASSQEPSGGGWETQYF. The DNA of the CDR3 is TGCGCCAGCAGCCAAGAGCCTAGCGGGGGAGGTTGGGAGACCCAGTACTTC.

The chain is built from TRBV20-1 and TRBJ2-1; no clear D. CDR3 length: 14 residues. Trimming shortened V by 7 bases and J by 0 bases, and 13 bases separated the two germline ends. The germline CDR1 and CDR2 sequences are DFQATT and SNEGSKA (reference sequence). The CDR3 sequence is CSGSVVSSYNEQFF. The CDR3 DNA sequence: TGCAGTGGAAGTGTGGTTAGCTCCTACAATGAGCAGTTCTTC.

This rearrangement joins TRBV20-1 to TRBJ2-2, with D hard to call. Germline V lookup: CDR1 DFQATT, CDR2 SNEGSKA (reference sequence). The CDR3 has 12 amino acids. V was pared by 0 bases and J by 5 bases, with 4 bases between. Written as DNA, the CDR3 is TGCAGTGCTAGAGACTGGACCGGGGAGCTGTTTTTT. Amino acid sequence: CSARDWTGELFF.

This clonotype was counted many times. The J gene is TRBJ1-5, the V gene TRBV3-1; perhaps TRBD1 as D (5 bases). V shed 1 base and J shed 1 base, with 8 bases lying between them. CDR1 LGHDT and CDR2 YNNKEL come from the germline V gene (reference sequence). The CDR3 sequence is 15 residues long. The CDR3 region has the DNA TGTGCCAGCAGCCAAGCGGGACGGAGCAATCAGCCCCAGCATTTT. This encodes CASSQAGRSNQPQHF.

The sample holds many counts of this clonotype. The V and J genes are TRBV6-2 or TRBV6-3 and TRBJ2-2, with D maybe TRBD2 (5 bases). Trimming left V 3 bases short and J 0 bases short, with 11 bases between. CDR3 length: 16 amino acids. CDR1 is MNHEY and CDR2 is SVGEGT in the germline V gene. The CDR3: CASSYRRPTNTGELFF. CDR3 in DNA: TGTGCCAGCAGTTATAGGAGGCCAACGAACACCGGGGAGCTGTTTTTT.

The rearrangement links TRBV9 to TRBJ2-5, with 11 bases identical to TRBD1. V shed 4 bases, J shed 6 bases, and the junction held 5 bases outside the gene matches. Germline V gene data show CDR1 as SGDLS and CDR2 as YYNGEE. The CDR3 sequence is 14 residues long. Here the CDR3 DNA reads TGTGCCAGCAGCACCGGACAGGGGGCTAAGACCCAGTACTTC. This translates into CASSTGQGAKTQYF. Full variable domain (remainder filled in from reference TRBV9 and TRBJ2-5): DSGVTQTPKHLITATGQRVTLRCSPRSGDLSVYWYQQSLDQGLQFLIQYYNGEERAKGNILERFSAQQFPDLHSELNLSSLELGDSALYFCASSTGQGAKTQYFGPGTRLLVL.

The V gene is TRBV27, the J gene TRBJ1-2; possibly TRBD1 for D (6 bases). The CDR3 runs to 14 residues. The V gene lost 2 bases and the J gene lost 5 bases, with 12 bases spanning the gap. CDR1 and CDR2 (germline): MNHEY, SMNVEV (reference sequence). CDR3 nucleotide sequence: TGTGCCAGCAGTTTAGGGGGGCCAGGGTATGGCTACACCTTC. Protein sequence: CASSLGGPGYGYTF.

The rearrangement joins TRBV28 to TRBJ1-2; TRBD1 aligns across 11 bases. The CDR3 has 15 amino acids. The germline CDR1 and CDR2 sequences are MDHEN and SYDVKM. J gave up 4 bases and V 4 bases, and 5 bases lay outside the gene matches. The CDR3 loop reads CASSSTGTGGYGYTF. The CDR3 DNA sequence: TGTGCCAGCAGTTCGACCGGGACAGGGGGCTATGGCTACACCTTC.

The table lists this clonotype with many counts. The V call is TRBV7-9, the J call TRBJ2-1; D might be TRBD1 or TRBD2, each matching 5 bases. From germline, CDR1 is SEHNR and CDR2 FQNEAQ (reference sequence). The CDR3 covers 16 residues. V was clipped by 5 bases and J by 5 bases, with 19 bases between them. CDR3 protein: CASSRRDPSRDNEQFF. Written as DNA, the CDR3 is TGTGCCAGCAGCCGCCGGGACCCCTCCCGGGACAATGAGCAGTTCTTC.

This sequence joins TRBV20-1 and TRBJ2-3; perhaps TRBD2 as D (5 bases). The CDR3 loop spans 14 amino acids. V lost 5 bases to trimming and J lost 1 base, with 13 bases between them. Germline lookup yields CDR1 DFQATT and CDR2 SNEGSKA (reference sequence). This chain's CDR3 is CSAYRAGGTDTQYF. The CDR3 bases are TGCAGTGCTTATAGGGCCGGGGGCACAGATACGCAGTATTTT.

The gene calls are TRBV5-1 and TRBJ2-2; D remains unclear. V was clipped by 4 bases and J by 0 bases, with 13 bases between them. This CDR3 contains 16 residues. CDR1 and CDR2 (germline): SGHRS, YFSETQ. CDR3 nucleotides: TGCGCCAGCAGCCCCAACAAGGCGGCGAACACCGGGGAGCTGTTTTTT. Its translation is CASSPNKAANTGELFF.

This clonotype came up a few times. V gene TRBV4-3 combines with J gene TRBJ1-1; TRBD1 is a possible D gene (6 bases). Trimming cost V 1 base and J 3 bases, with 18 bases left between them. CDR1 LGHNA and CDR2 YSLEER come from the germline V gene. The CDR3 contains 17 residues. The CDR3 nucleotides read TGCGCCAGCAGCCAAGGGATCCGTGGGGGCATGTACACTGAAGCTTTCTTT. Translation: CASSQGIRGGMYTEAFF.

This clonotype has only a few counts. The CDR3 loop reads CASSLESEQFF. As DNA, the CDR3 is TGTGCCAGCAGTTTAGAGTCTGAGCAGTTCTTC. The chain combines TRBV12-3 or TRBV12-4 with TRBJ2-1; D ambiguous. Trimming pared 1 base from V and 9 bases from J, leaving 4 bases between. This CDR3 spans 11 amino acids.

This clonotype has only a few counts. The DNA for the CDR3 is TGCAGTGCTCCTCAAAGCGGGAGTGGTAGAGATACGCAGTATTTT. Translated: CSAPQSGSGRDTQYF. The chain links TRBV20-1 to TRBJ2-3, with 8 nucleotides matching TRBD2. Germline V gene lookup returns CDR1 DFQATT and CDR2 SNEGSKA (reference sequence). The V and J ends lost 5 bases and 5 bases, in that order; junction bases with no gene match: 12. CDR3 size: 15 residues.

This clonotype has ten or more counts. The chain combines TRBV7-2 with TRBJ2-7; D is undetermined. Trimming cost V 4 bases and J 1 base, with 5 bases left between them. Germline loops: CDR1 SGHTA, CDR2 FQGNSA. The CDR3 loop spans 12 amino acids. CDR3 in DNA: TGTGCCAGCAGCTCCCTGTCCTACGAGCAGTACTTC. Translation gives CASSSLSYEQYF.

This clonotype was recorded at least ten times. CDR3 sequence: CASRQTQMNTEAFF. CDR3 coding DNA: TGTGCCAGCAGGCAGACACAAATGAACACTGAAGCTTTCTTT. This sequence joins TRBV12-3 or TRBV12-4 and TRBJ1-1, with unresolved D. The CDR3 contains 14 residues. The ends were cut back, 6 bases at V and 0 bases at J, with 11 bases in the middle.

This clonotype was counted between two and nine times. The CDR3 protein is CASSLGTGPQETQYF. The CDR3 nucleotides read TGCGCCAGCAGCTTGGGAACGGGACCCCAAGAGACCCAGTACTTC. The rearrangement joins TRBV5-1 to TRBJ2-5; either TRBD1 or TRBD2 may supply D (5 bases each). There are 15 residues in the CDR3. V was pared by 0 bases and J by 1 base, with 10 bases between. Germline loops: CDR1 SGHRS, CDR2 YFSETQ. The full variable domain, its missing parts supplied by reference TRBV5-1 and TRBJ2-5, is KAGVTQTPRYLIKTRGQQVTLSCSPISGHRSVSWYQQTPGQGLQFLFEYFSETQRNKGNFPGRFSGRQFSNSRSEMNVSTLELGDSALYLCASSLGTGPQETQYFGPGTRLLVL.

This clonotype has ten or more counts. This chain connects TRBV12-3 or TRBV12-4 to TRBJ2-2; D remains unclear. V was shortened by 5 bases and J by 2 bases, with 12 bases between the two germline ends. This CDR3 is built from 15 residues. CDR3 nucleotides: TGTGCCAGCAGTCGCAGTTTCCTAAACACCGGGGAGCTGTTTTTT. Translated: CASSRSFLNTGELFF.

This clonotype occurred a few times. The rearrangement joins TRBV5-1 to TRBJ2-3; possibly TRBD2 for D (6 bases). The CDR3 spans 13 residues. V was pared by 4 bases and J by 6 bases, with 12 bases between. CDR1 and CDR2 (germline): SGHRS, YFSETQ. CDR3 protein: CASSMTSSDTQYF. As DNA, the CDR3 is TGCGCCAGCAGCATGACTAGTTCCGATACGCAGTATTTT.